Described below is a single TCR beta chain sequence and its context. Its antigen target is currently unknown. The sample holds no much larger clone one base away, and base qualities are not on file. The protocol used for the library was 5' RACE. Sequencing was carried out with an Illumina HiSeq 2500. A second PCR of about 6 to 12 cycles was run with a J-beta primer mix and a sample-barcoded 5' primer. A template-switch 5' adaptor carrying 12 random nucleotides introduced a unique molecular identifier onto each TCR beta cDNA molecule. At least 2.5 million CDR3-containing paired-end reads were obtained from each sample. All of the RNA was converted into first-strand cDNA using the Mint cDNA synthesis kit, with a TRBC-specific oligonucleotide serving as the primer. Following uracil-DNA glycosylase treatment, a first 18-cycle PCR with universal primers M1SS and BC2_uni_R was performed on all cDNA. The authors processed their data as follows. Normalization of each sample was performed by random selection of 1 million high-quality reads, each carrying a distinct molecular identifier. Reads sharing molecular identifiers were discarded rather than binned into consensus sequences. MiTCR, run with a Q25 quality threshold and the strictest error-elimination algorithm, handled CDR3 identification, clonotype clustering and error correction. Lower-bound total TCR beta diversity was estimated with a nonparametric unseen species model using Euler transformation. The public reads were reprocessed in TCRdb via fastp at Q25 and MiXCR, keeping in-frame beta chains. CDR3 protein duplicates are merged, each entry listing the most common genes and DNA. TCRdb assigned the V and J calls; the authors' analysis was not used. The sample table holds some 1 million distinct CDR3 sequences, of which less than 50% were seen once. Clones ranked in the top ten supply under 20% of the sample.

These data originate in a study of blood T cells in healthy people across ages (dated by TCRdb to the mid-2010s). For the study in its entirety: In model experiments, template switching captured roughly one uniquely barcoded TCR beta cDNA molecule for every two T cells. For two donors (one aged 18 to 29 and one aged 80 or older), the study analyzed two additional independent replicas of 1 million unique cDNA reads from the same blood draw. Age-related changes in TCR beta repertoire diversity were measured in the study by deep sequencing normalized with unique cDNA molecular identifiers. Donors of different ages were randomly distributed across sequencing lanes to avoid experimental bias. The donors were divided into four age groups: young (average around 16 years), middle-aged (almost 40), aged (around 59) and long-lived (82). Study-wide findings and limitations: As age increased, observed TCR beta diversity per million T cells dropped in a roughly linear way, and a significant reduction was already evident by age about 40. The CMV infection status of donors was not known, potentially confounding age-related changes in expanded clonotypes. Because profiling used bulk unsorted PBMCs, naive and antigen-experienced compartments could not be compared conclusively. Total diversity estimates from one million sequenced T cells were considered lower bounds and underestimates. Compared with the aged group, the long-lived group had more naive CD4+ T cells, fewer expanded clones and increased TCR diversity, suggesting age selection. The percentage of naive T cells measured by flow cytometry correlated strongly with observed TCR beta diversity.

Systemically healthy Caucasian individuals from Russia, around 39 in total and aged about 6 to 90 years, were included as donors. Approximately 9.3 milliliters of peripheral blood were collected from each donor into EDTA-treated Vacutainer tubes. PBMCs were isolated by Ficoll-Paque density-gradient centrifugation, with at least 7 million obtained per sample. Total RNA was extracted from PBMCs with Trizol reagent, with at least 6 micrograms obtained per sample. For every donor, flow cytometry on a PBMC aliquot measured the percentage of naive CD45RAhigh/CD27high T cells. V ends up 5 bases short and J 4 bases short, with an unmatched junction base count of 5. The germline V gene yields MDHEN for CDR1 and SYDVKM for CDR2. The CDR3 runs 14 residues from the cysteine to the phenylalanine. Only the CDR3 part of the read is kept: 42 bases, read in frame from the first base.

The sequencing sample was made of blood. This receptor was obtained from a woman aged 55-69 years in good health. This chain is built from TRBV28 and TRBJ2-3, with 8 bases in between that match TRBD1. The bases read TGTGCCAGCAGTCACCGACAGGGGTCAGATACGCAGTATTTT. It translates to CASSHRQGSDTQYF.